The text below deals with one T cell receptor (beta chain). What it binds is not known. CD4+ cell separation produced CD45RA+ naive and CD45RA-negative memory subsets. Sequencing used immunoSEQ multiplex PCR; TCRdb keeps in-frame clones, though not all of them. The sample consists of about 2.4 million clones, approximately 93% of them appearing once. The data were taken from a study of shared clonotypes between healthy human individuals. Whole-study findings and limits: Naive subsets, compared against memory subsets, generally had larger estimated richness values.

With 5 bases removed from V and 4 bases from J, the gap between germline ends came to 15 bases. Per the germline V gene, CDR1 is SGHAT and CDR2 is FQNNGV. This CDR3 has 15 amino acids. The sequenced sample was naive CD4+ T cells from PBMCs. This sample's subset: CD45RA+ positively selected. This chain connects TRBV11-2 to TRBJ2-1, with D unclear. This sequence originates from a man between 18 and 35 years old in good health. Some clones in this sample may be carry-over from other donors' samples. The DNA of the CDR3 is TGTGCCAGCAGCCCGACTCGATACCTTTACAATGAGCAGTTCTTC. This translates into CASSPTRYLYNEQFF. Supplemented by reference TRBV11-2 and TRBJ2-1, the full variable domain reads EAGVAQSPRYKIIEKRQSVAFWCNPISGHATLYWYQQILGQGPKLLIQFQNNGVVDDSQLPKDRFSAERLKGVDSTLKIQPAKLEDSAVYLCASSPTRYLYNEQFFGPGTRLTVL.